The rows below give T cell receptor beta chains drawn from one sample of a study of spatial heterogeneity in lung cancer. MiXCR, applied by TCRdb to the 5' RACE reads, yields one record per CDR3 protein. The table shows roughly 120,000 distinct CDR3 sequences, with more than 10% occurring only once. Specimen: PBMCs, collected at follow-up. Receptor source: a male donor with early-stage non-small cell lung cancer. The CDR3 runs from the conserved cysteine through the conserved F or W. Each record gives: V gene, J gene, CDR3 protein.

V: TRBV11-3
J: TRBJ2-2
CDR3: CASSSLGTGELFF

V: TRBV10-2
J: TRBJ1-6
CDR3: CASSESKRSPLHF

V: TRBV12-3/TRBV12-4
J: TRBJ1-6
CDR3: CASSLRGTDSPLHF

V: TRBV7-2
J: TRBJ1-1
CDR3: CASRRETGGTEAFF

V: TRBV6-5
J: TRBJ1-3
CDR3: CASSLARSGNTIYF

V: TRBV6-5
J: TRBJ1-1
CDR3: CASSFNMNTEAFF

V: TRBV4-2
J: TRBJ2-6
CDR3: CASSQAQQGAGANVLTF

V: TRBV30
J: TRBJ1-2
CDR3: CAWSPTPRTYGYTF

V: TRBV29-1
J: TRBJ2-7
CDR3: CSVLTSGGYDGEQYF

V: TRBV5-6
J: TRBJ2-1
CDR3: CASSPTWTTYNEQFF

V: TRBV30
J: TRBJ1-4
CDR3: CAWSVTGGQNEKLFF

V: TRBV27
J: TRBJ1-1
CDR3: CASSLLQANTEAFF

V: TRBV4-1
J: TRBJ1-2
CDR3: CASSQGVFQANYGYTF

V: TRBV10-3
J: TRBJ1-5
CDR3: CAIREEGNQPQHF

V: TRBV5-1
J: TRBJ2-7
CDR3: CASSLSRDRYQGSEQYF

V: TRBV20-1
J: TRBJ2-7
CDR3: CSARDDYPYEQYF

V: TRBV6-1
J: TRBJ2-3
CDR3: CASSEVGRGRDTQYF

V: TRBV20-1
J: TRBJ1-5
CDR3: CSAGPTGNQPQHF

V: TRBV20-1
J: TRBJ1-6
CDR3: CSARDGLGRESSPLHF

V: TRBV29-1
J: TRBJ2-3
CDR3: CSIPIGHFTDTQYF

V: TRBV6-4
J: TRBJ2-5
CDR3: CASHGLGRAGETQYF

V: TRBV10-2
J: TRBJ2-3
CDR3: CASSVPSRRAVGTDTQYF

V: TRBV10-3
J: TRBJ2-7
CDR3: CAISRGQGNSYEQYF

V: TRBV6-4
J: TRBJ1-2
CDR3: CASSDSYGYTF

V: TRBV20-1
J: TRBJ2-7
CDR3: CSAVPGWGEQYF

V: TRBV7-2
J: TRBJ2-5
CDR3: CASSPQADRGETQYF

V: TRBV7-3
J: TRBJ2-1
CDR3: CASSPDPNNEQFF

V: TRBV4-1
J: TRBJ2-2
CDR3: CASSQGGGGAAGELFF

V: TRBV20-1
J: TRBJ2-7
CDR3: CSASYPPPGQGMYF

V: TRBV9
J: TRBJ2-1
CDR3: CASSVATASGGVYNEQFF

V: TRBV14
J: TRBJ2-1
CDR3: CASSQWTSGAAEQFF

V: TRBV5-1
J: TRBJ2-5
CDR3: CASSLSGRRETQYF

V: TRBV29-1
J: TRBJ2-5
CDR3: CSVEVWGAETQYF

V: TRBV10-3
J: TRBJ2-7
CDR3: CAISEDRGPYEQYF